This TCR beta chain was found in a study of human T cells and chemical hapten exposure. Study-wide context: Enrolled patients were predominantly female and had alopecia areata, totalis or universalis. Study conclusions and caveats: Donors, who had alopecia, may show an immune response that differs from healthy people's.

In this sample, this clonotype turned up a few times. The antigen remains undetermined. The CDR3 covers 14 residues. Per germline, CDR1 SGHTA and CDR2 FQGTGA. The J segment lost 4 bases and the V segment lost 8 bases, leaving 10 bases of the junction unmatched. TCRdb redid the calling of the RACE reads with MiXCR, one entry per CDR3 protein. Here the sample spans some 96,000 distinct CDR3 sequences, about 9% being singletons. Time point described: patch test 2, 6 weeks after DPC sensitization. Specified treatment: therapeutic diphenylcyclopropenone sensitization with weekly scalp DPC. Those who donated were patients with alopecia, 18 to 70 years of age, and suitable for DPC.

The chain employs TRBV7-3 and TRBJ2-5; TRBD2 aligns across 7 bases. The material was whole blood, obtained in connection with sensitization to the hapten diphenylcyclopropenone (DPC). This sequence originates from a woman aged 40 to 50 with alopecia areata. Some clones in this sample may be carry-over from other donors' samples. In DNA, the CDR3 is TGTGCCAGCCAACCGAGCCCGGGGGGAGAGACCCAGTACTTC. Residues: CASQPSPGGETQYF.